Each of the 21 T cell receptor beta chains below was sequenced from the same sample in a study of blood T cells in healthy people across ages. PCR was performed a second time for roughly 7 to 12 cycles using a sample-barcoded 5' primer and a J-beta primer mix. MiXCR was run by TCRdb on the 5' RACE reads, yielding one entry per CDR3 protein. This table has hundreds of thousands of distinct CDR3 sequences, more than 20% appearing once. The sequencing sample was made of blood. These receptors were obtained from a man between 65 and 85 years old in good health.

The chain recombines TRBV6-2 or TRBV6-3 with TRBJ2-7; D is possibly TRBD1 (6 bases). Germline assignment: CDR1 MNHEY and CDR2 SVGEGT. V was cut by 5 bases and J by 3 bases, with 8 bases left in between. The CDR3 is made up of 12 amino acids. The DNA of the CDR3 is TGTGCCAGCAGTCAGGGGTACTACGAGCAGTACTTC. Its translation: CASSQGYYEQYF.

The CDR3 loop reads CASSLGDFALTDEQFF. The CDR3 coding sequence is TGCGCCAGCAGCTTGGGGGACTTTGCACTGACCGATGAGCAGTTCTTC. V is TRBV5-1 and J is TRBJ2-1, with D possibly matching TRBD2 (6 bases). Germline V gene sequence: CDR1 SGHRS, CDR2 YFSETQ. V lost 0 bases and J lost 8, with 18 bases in between. The CDR3 spans 16 residues.

The chain is built from TRBV20-1 and TRBJ1-2, with TRBD1 as a possible D gene (5 bases). Per germline, CDR1 DFQATT and CDR2 SNEGSKA (reference sequence). The CDR3 is made up of 13 amino acids. V was pared by 6 bases and J by 4 bases, with 15 bases between. The CDR3, as DNA: TGCAGTGCCATGGTGGGGGGAACCTATGGCTACACCTTC. Protein: CSAMVGGTYGYTF.

This clonotype occurred many times. V and J are TRBV29-1 and TRBJ2-5; possible D gene TRBD2, 7 bases. The last part of the DNA fits TRBJ2-1 better; the J call may be wrong. Germline V gene sequence: CDR1 SQVTM, CDR2 ANQGSEA. This CDR3 comprises 13 residues. The CDR3 loop is CSVEMAKGGEQFF. The DNA for the CDR3 is TGCAGCGTTGAAATGGCTAAGGGGGGGGAGCAGTTCTTC.

This clonotype was counted only a few times. The chain employs TRBV3-1 and TRBJ2-5; no clear D. The J call may be in error: the DNA end matches TRBJ2-7 better. The CDR3 totals 12 residues. CDR1 is LGHDT, CDR2 YNNKEL, per germline (reference sequence). In DNA form, the CDR3 reads TGTGCCAGCAGCCAAAGGAATGCCGAGCAGTACTTC. Its protein is CASSQRNAEQYF.

This clonotype was seen once. The J gene is TRBJ2-3, the V gene TRBV29-1; 7 nucleotides match TRBD1. Germline V gives CDR1 SQVTM, CDR2 ANQGSEA. This CDR3 has 15 amino acids. V shed 3 bases, J shed 4 bases, and the junction held 10 bases outside the gene matches. CDR3 residues: CSVEDRRGKADTQYF. DNA for the CDR3: TGCAGCGTTGAGGACCGCAGGGGGAAGGCAGATACGCAGTATTTT.

This clonotype was detected only a few times. The gene calls are TRBV2 and TRBJ2-5; D gene ambiguous. The CDR3 contains 11 residues. CDR1 is SNHLY and CDR2 is FYNNEI in the germline V gene. Trimming shortened V by 7 bases and J by 5 bases, and 8 bases separated the two germline ends. The CDR3 DNA reads as TGTGCCAGCATGGTCTTGGAGACCCAGTACTTC. It yields the protein CASMVLETQYF.

This chain uses TRBV5-8 with TRBJ2-5, with 8 bases identical to TRBD1. V lost 0 bases and J lost 5; bases outside the gene matches: 9. The CDR3 covers 16 residues. Germline-derived CDR1 and CDR2 are SGHTS and YDEGEE. CDR3 residues: CASSLARTGPRETQYF. For the CDR3, the DNA is TGTGCCAGCAGCTTGGCTCGGACAGGGCCTCGGGAGACCCAGTACTTC.

The chain carries TRBV28 and TRBJ1-1; D gene ambiguous. The CDR3 is 15 amino acids. From germline, CDR1 is MDHEN and CDR2 SYDVKM. Trimming stripped 2 bases from V and 4 bases from J, with 14 bases between. CDR3 in DNA: TGTGCCAGCAGTTTAGGGCTGGGGTCGGGCACTGAAGCTTTCTTT. Its protein is CASSLGLGSGTEAFF.

The chain couples TRBV20-1 to TRBJ1-1, with TRBD1 identical over 10 bases. Germline CDR1 reads DFQATT; CDR2 reads SNEGSKA (reference sequence). J lost 4 bases, V lost 3 bases, and 8 bases had no gene match. The CDR3 covers 15 residues. In DNA, the CDR3 is TGCAGTGCTAGGGGGACAGGGGAATCGGGCACTGAAGCTTTCTTT. Translated, it gives CSARGTGESGTEAFF.

The genes are TRBV28 and TRBJ1-1, with 7 nucleotides matching TRBD1. V lost 6 bases to trimming and J lost 2 bases; unmatched junction nucleotides: 6. The CDR3 contains 14 residues. Looked up from germline, CDR1 is MDHEN and CDR2 is SYDVKM. DNA for the CDR3: TGTGCCAGCAGATCGGGACAGCCAAACACTGAAGCTTTCTTT. Translation: CASRSGQPNTEAFF.

This clonotype turned up a few times. The chain carries TRBV20-1 and TRBJ2-3; 11 bases line up with TRBD1. CDR1 DFQATT and CDR2 SNEGSKA come from the germline V gene (reference sequence). V lost 6 bases and J lost 1; bases outside the gene matches: 3. The CDR3 loop spans 14 amino acids. This CDR3 is CSAGQGVRTDTQYF. CDR3 bases: TGCAGTGCGGGACAGGGGGTGCGCACAGATACGCAGTATTTT.

The chain is built from TRBV3-1 and TRBJ2-3; 8 bases are a match to TRBD1. This CDR3 contains 15 residues. The ends lost 6 bases at V and 1 base at J; junction bases unmatched: 6. Germline assignment: CDR1 LGHDT and CDR2 YNNKEL (reference sequence). CDR3 sequence reads: CASSFRGRRTDTQYF. The CDR3 DNA sequence: TGTGCCAGCAGTTTCAGGGGGCGGCGCACAGATACGCAGTATTTT.

Only a few counts were recorded for this clonotype. The chain carries TRBV2 and TRBJ2-3; 9 bases match TRBD2. V shed 6 bases and J 6 bases; nucleotides not matched to a gene: 10. This CDR3 comprises 15 residues. Germline V gene sequence: CDR1 SNHLY, CDR2 FYNNEI. CDR3 nucleotides: TGTGCCAGCAGAAGACCGGGACTAGCAGGGGATACGCAGTATTTT. Amino acids: CASRRPGLAGDTQYF.

The gene calls are TRBV7-2 and TRBJ2-7; 8 bases match TRBD2. With 5 bases clipped from V and 2 bases from J, the junction kept 11 bases outside the gene matches. The CDR3 consists of 16 residues. From germline, CDR1 is SGHTA and CDR2 FQGNSA. CDR3: CASSRSTVTSAYEQYF. DNA for the CDR3: TGTGCCAGCAGCCGTTCAACTGTGACTAGCGCCTACGAGCAGTACTTC.

The V call is TRBV19, the J call TRBJ2-5, with D perhaps being TRBD1 or TRBD2 (7 bases each). The V and J ends lost 5 bases and 4 bases respectively, with 14 bases between them. Germline V CDR1 and CDR2: LNHDA, SQIVND (reference sequence). The CDR3 extends over 14 amino acids. CDR3 sequence reads: CASSQGGNRETQYF. The CDR3 DNA reads TGTGCCAGTAGTCAGGGGGGGAATCGAGAGACCCAGTACTTC.

The chain uses TRBV3-1 and TRBJ2-3; D perhaps matches TRBD2 (5 bases). There are 13 residues in the CDR3. Trimming removed 3 bases from V and 12 bases from J, with 16 bases in between. Germline lookup yields CDR1 LGHDT and CDR2 YNNKEL (reference sequence). CDR3 nucleotide sequence: TGTGCCAGCAGCCACAGAGGGCACCCTAATCAGTATTTT. Translation gives CASSHRGHPNQYF.

The table lists this clonotype with many counts. V and J are TRBV6-5 and TRBJ2-3; D unresolved. Germline V lookup: CDR1 MNHEY, CDR2 SVGAGI. CDR3 length equals 13 residues. V lost 2 bases to trimming and J lost 5 bases, with 8 bases between them. CDR3: CASSYGRLDTQYF. CDR3 coding DNA: TGTGCCAGCAGTTACGGGCGGCTAGATACGCAGTATTTT.

The rearrangement uses TRBV20-1 and TRBJ2-1; 15 bases line up with TRBD2. This CDR3 contains 18 residues. Per the germline V gene, CDR1 is DFQATT and CDR2 is SNEGSKA (reference sequence). The trim removed 5 bases at V and 1 base at J, leaving 9 bases unmatched. The CDR3 bases are TGCAGTGCTCCGCGGACTAGCGGGAGGGCCATTTCCTACAATGAGCAGTTCTTC. Translated: CSAPRTSGRAISYNEQFF.

This clonotype was picked up many times. The chain is built from TRBV20-1 and TRBJ2-5; D unclear. With 0 bases removed from V and 0 bases from J, the gap between germline ends came to 11 bases. Germline values: CDR1 DFQATT, CDR2 SNEGSKA (reference sequence). This CDR3 has 15 residues. Here the CDR3 DNA reads TGCAGTGCTAGAGATCCGCGAGTGTACCAAGAGACCCAGTACTTC. Translation: CSARDPRVYQETQYF.

The V and J genes are TRBV29-1 and TRBJ2-1; tentative D call: TRBD2 (6 bases). Per germline, CDR1 SQVTM and CDR2 ANQGSEA. Trimming removed 8 bases from V and 9 bases from J, with 26 bases in between. This CDR3 is 15 amino acids long. The CDR3 is CSLAWGIEASSEQFF. In nucleotides, the CDR3 is TGCAGCCTAGCGTGGGGAATCGAGGCGTCCAGTGAGCAGTTCTTC.